The 26 T cell receptor beta chains below were found in one sample sequenced in a study of blood T cell repertoires in COVID-19. Sequencing used immunoSEQ multiplex PCR; TCRdb keeps in-frame clones, though not all of them. The sample carries approximately 150,000 clones, 90% recorded once. Input material: peripheral blood. These receptors were collected from a man between 60 and 75 years old with active or convalescent COVID-19.

Only a few counts were recorded for this clone. The chain combines TRBV28 with TRBJ1-2, with no clear D. The length of the CDR3 is 14 residues. Trimming stripped 3 bases from V and 3 bases from J, with 11 bases between. CDR1 and CDR2 (germline): MDHEN, SYDVKM. In nucleotides, the CDR3 is TGTGCCAGCAGTTTGAGTCCCCAGGACTATGGCTACACCTTC. This translates into CASSLSPQDYGYTF.

The chain uses TRBV19 and TRBJ1-2; TRBD1 is a possible D gene (6 bases). This CDR3 is 16 amino acids long. V lost 4 bases to trimming and J lost 6 bases, with 21 bases between them. Per germline, CDR1 LNHDA and CDR2 SQIVND (reference sequence). Written as DNA, the CDR3 is TGTGCCAGTAGTACAGCGGCACAGGGAAAGGGGAATGGCTACACCTTC. As protein: CASSTAAQGKGNGYTF.

The chain is built from TRBV19 and TRBJ1-6, with D perhaps matching TRBD1 (6 bases). The V and J ends lost 5 bases and 3 bases respectively, with 11 bases between them. Germline V gene lookup returns CDR1 LNHDA and CDR2 SQIVND (reference sequence). The CDR3 spans 15 residues. The CDR3 nucleotides are TGTGCCAGTAGTGCCAGGACAGACTATAATTCACCCCTCCACTTT. This gives the protein CASSARTDYNSPLHF.

V usage is TRBV11-3 and J usage is TRBJ2-2; TRBD2 agrees at 10 bases. The CDR3 runs to 17 residues. The V segment lost 5 bases and the J segment 4 bases; nucleotides outside the gene matches: 10. Germline CDR1 and CDR2: SGHNT and YENEEA. CDR3 region: CASSPPSGGVGTGELFF. CDR3 coding DNA: TGTGCCAGCAGCCCGCCTAGCGGGGGAGTGGGCACCGGGGAGCTGTTTTTT.

The chain couples TRBV3-1 (or the pseudogene TRBV3-2) to TRBJ2-7; 10 bases are shared with TRBD1. V shed 4 bases, J shed 5 bases, and the junction held 5 bases outside the gene matches. Germline lookup yields CDR1 LGHDT and CDR2 YNNKEL (reference sequence). The CDR3 extends over 14 amino acids. CDR3 protein: CASSPGQGYHEQYF. Written as DNA, the CDR3 is TGTGCCAGCAGCCCGGGACAGGGGTACCACGAGCAGTACTTC.

The rearrangement joins TRBV2 to TRBJ2-7; no clear D gene. Per the germline V gene, CDR1 is SNHLY and CDR2 is FYNNEI. Trimming pared 5 bases from V and 8 bases from J, leaving 7 bases between. The CDR3 runs to 10 residues. The DNA of the CDR3 is TGTGCCAGCAGTAATTATAAGCAGTACTTC. Its translation: CASSNYKQYF. Full variable domain (missing parts from reference TRBV2 and TRBJ2-7): EPEVTQTPSHQVTQMGQEVILRCVPISNHLYFYWYRQILGQKVEFLVSFYNNEISEKSEIFDDQFSVERPDGSNFTLKIRSTKLEDSAMYFCASSNYKQYFGPGTRLTVT.

In DNA form, the CDR3 reads TGTGCCAGCAGCTTAAATGCCTACAGGGGGGTGTATGGCTACACCTTC. Translation gives CASSLNAYRGVYGYTF. The chain carries TRBV7-9 and TRBJ1-2, with 8 bases that match TRBD1. The junction had 10 bases not matched to a gene; V was cut back by 2 bases and J by 5 bases. The CDR3 has 16 amino acids. The V gene's germline CDR1 is SEHNR and CDR2 FQNEAQ (reference sequence).

The chain uses TRBV2 and TRBJ2-2; 7 bases map to TRBD2. The CDR3 contains 15 residues. The V gene's germline CDR1 is SNHLY and CDR2 FYNNEI. The junction had 7 bases not matched to a gene; V was cut back by 4 bases and J by 5 bases. The CDR3 region has the DNA TGTGCCAGCAGTGTCGGGGGGAGCGGGACCGGGGAGCTGTTTTTT. Translating it yields CASSVGGSGTGELFF. Supplemented by reference TRBV2 and TRBJ2-2, the full variable domain reads EPEVTQTPSHQVTQMGQEVILRCVPISNHLYFYWYRQILGQKVEFLVSFYNNEISEKSEIFDDQFSVERPDGSNFTLKIRSTKLEDSAMYFCASSVGGSGTGELFFGEGSRLTVL.

The rearrangement links TRBV19 to TRBJ2-2, with 10 bases aligning to TRBD1. After removal of 3 bases from V and 5 bases from J, the junction contained 18 bases not matched to a gene. Germline V CDR1 and CDR2: LNHDA, SQIVND (reference sequence). This CDR3 is built from 20 residues. The CDR3 DNA reads as TGTGCCAGTAGTATGCTTCGCGACAGGGGGCGCGGATCGAGGACCGGGGAGCTGTTTTTT. Amino acid sequence: CASSMLRDRGRGSRTGELFF. Full variable domain (outside the CDR3, taken from reference TRBV19 and TRBJ2-2): DGGITQSPKYLFRKEGQNVTLSCEQNLNHDAMYWYRQDPGQGLRLIYYSQIVNDFQKGDIAEGYSVSREKKESFPLTVTSAQKNPTAFYLCASSMLRDRGRGSRTGELFFGEGSRLTVL.

V and J are TRBV10-3 and TRBJ2-6, with 7 bases fitting TRBD1. This CDR3 is 17 amino acids long. V trimming: 10 bases; J trimming: 0 bases; junction bases outside the gene matches: 12. Germline V lookup: CDR1 ENHRY, CDR2 SYGVKD. The chain's CDR3 is CATRPGQILSGANVLTF. CDR3 coding DNA: TGTGCCACTAGACCGGGACAGATACTCTCTGGGGCCAACGTCCTGACTTTC.

The chain combines TRBV10-1 with TRBJ2-5; D possibly corresponds to TRBD1 (5 bases). V shed 3 bases and J shed 1 base, with 9 bases lying between them. The germline V gene has CDR1 WNHNN and CDR2 SYGVQD (reference sequence). This CDR3 contains 14 residues. CDR3 DNA sequence: TGCGCCAGCAGTGACAGGGCCCTCCAAGAGACCCAGTACTTC. Residues: CASSDRALQETQYF.

The table lists this clone with a count of one. The CDR3 DNA is TGCGCCAGCAGCCCTTCTCGCGGGGAGGTAGCCAAAAACATTCAGTACTTC. Translating it yields CASSPSRGEVAKNIQYF. The V and J genes are TRBV4-1 and TRBJ2-4; possibly TRBD2 for D (6 bases). The ends were cut back, 4 bases at V and 0 bases at J, with 16 bases in the middle. The CDR3 is made up of 17 amino acids. Germline loops: CDR1 MGHRA, CDR2 YSYEKL.

The gene calls are TRBV6-2 or TRBV6-3 and TRBJ1-5; D is ambiguous. The CDR3 is made up of 14 amino acids. V lost 4 bases and J lost 0, with 7 bases in between. Germline V CDR1 and CDR2: MNHEY, SVGEGT. The CDR3 DNA follows: TGTGCCAGCAGTTGGGCGGGTAGCAATCAGCCCCAGCATTTT. Its translation: CASSWAGSNQPQHF.

The chain links TRBV6-1 to TRBJ1-6; 8 bases match TRBD1. Germline V lookup: CDR1 MNHNS, CDR2 SASEGT. The CDR3 loop spans 16 amino acids. The junction had 8 bases not matched to a gene; V was cut back by 3 bases and J by 7 bases. The chain's CDR3 is CASSEARTGRNSPLHF. CDR3 nucleotides: TGTGCCAGCAGTGAGGCCCGGACAGGGAGGAATTCACCCCTCCACTTT.

The genes are TRBV19 and TRBJ2-1; D may be TRBD1 (6 bases). There are 14 residues in the CDR3. Germline V gives CDR1 LNHDA, CDR2 SQIVND (reference sequence). V was clipped by 4 bases and J by 4 bases, with 11 bases between them. The CDR3 coding sequence is TGTGCCAGTAGTAGGTCAGGGGTGTACAATGAGCAGTTCTTC. Its translation: CASSRSGVYNEQFF.

The chain combines TRBV15 with TRBJ1-4; 8 bases are shared with TRBD1. J gave up 7 bases and V 5 bases, and 6 bases lay outside the gene matches. CDR1 LNHNV and CDR2 YYDKDF come from the germline V gene (reference sequence). This CDR3 comprises 14 residues. CDR3: CATSLDRASEKLFF. The CDR3 bases are TGTGCCACCAGCTTGGACAGGGCGTCTGAAAAACTGTTTTTT.

The rearrangement uses TRBV2 and TRBJ1-5; D ambiguous. The CDR3 consists of 13 residues. V was pared by 2 bases and J by 1 base, with 3 bases between. Germline CDR1 is SNHLY and CDR2 is FYNNEI. CDR3 residues: CASSELSNQPQHF. As DNA, the CDR3 is TGTGCCAGCAGTGAACTCAGCAATCAGCCCCAGCATTTT.

The chain has TRBV3-1 (or the pseudogene TRBV3-2) and TRBJ1-2; 7 nucleotides match TRBD1. V lost 3 bases to trimming and J lost 6 bases; unmatched junction nucleotides: 10. This CDR3 has 15 residues. Germline-derived CDR1 and CDR2 are LGHDT and YNNKEL (reference sequence). The CDR3 nucleotides read TGTGCCAGCAGCCACCAGACAGGGTACAGGCATGGCTACACCTTC. It encodes CASSHQTGYRHGYTF.

The CDR3 sequence is CASSPPNFVSSYEQYF. CDR3 DNA sequence: TGTGCCAGCTCACCACCGAATTTCGTCAGCTCCTACGAGCAGTACTTC. V and J are TRBV18 and TRBJ2-7; D unclear. V lost 0 bases and J 0 bases, leaving 12 bases between the germline ends. CDR1 is KGHSH and CDR2 is LQKENI in the germline V gene. This CDR3 comprises 16 residues.

This chain uses TRBV5-1 with TRBJ1-2; D may be TRBD1 (6 bases). CDR1 is SGHRS, CDR2 YFSETQ, per germline. The CDR3 loop spans 14 amino acids. V lost 1 base, J lost 5 bases, and 12 bases lay in between. The CDR3 sequence is CASSLQGQDYGYTF. CDR3 DNA sequence: TGCGCCAGCAGCTTGCAGGGACAAGATTATGGCTACACCTTC.

This clone appeared once. The chain carries TRBV4-2 and TRBJ1-2; D remains ambiguous. Trimming took off 0 bases at V and 0 bases at J, with 20 bases between the two ends. CDR1 and CDR2 from the germline V gene are LGHNA and YNFKEQ. This CDR3 is 19 amino acids long. CDR3 nucleotides: TGTGCCAGCAGCCAAGATCCTTATCCGGGAAGCTCGTCTAACTATGGCTACACCTTC. Translation gives CASSQDPYPGSSSNYGYTF.

This clone was picked up one time. The chain is built from TRBV12-3 or TRBV12-4 and TRBJ1-1; D gene unclear. Trimming removed 4 bases at V and 2 bases at J, with 8 bases between. The CDR3 loop spans 13 amino acids. The CDR3 DNA sequence: TGTGCCAGCAGTTATCAGATAAACACTGAAGCTTTCTTT. Residues: CASSYQINTEAFF.

The chain recombines TRBV6-1 with TRBJ2-7; 10 bases line up with TRBD2. V was clipped by 1 base and J by 6 bases; unmatched bases: 9. The CDR3 has 16 residues. The V gene's germline CDR1 is MNHNS and CDR2 SASEGT. Here the CDR3 DNA reads TGTGCCAGCAGTGAAGTTGGAAGCGGGGGGGCCTCCGAGCAGTACTTC. This gives the protein CASSEVGSGGASEQYF.

The rearrangement links TRBV18 to TRBJ1-1; D is undetermined. The CDR3 is 12 amino acids. V was pared by 2 bases and J by 10 bases, with 11 bases between. Germline V gene sequence: CDR1 KGHSH, CDR2 LQKENI. The CDR3: CASSPVNRGAFF. DNA for the CDR3: TGTGCCAGCTCACCAGTGAACCGGGGAGCTTTCTTT.

This clone was detected only once. The V gene is TRBV7-6, the J gene TRBJ2-5; 15 bases map to TRBD2. Germline loops: CDR1 SGHVS, CDR2 FNYEAQ. The CDR3 totals 16 residues. Unmatched junction bases numbered 4, after V lost 3 bases and J lost 5 bases. DNA of the CDR3: TGTGCCAGCAGCTTTGGACTAGCGGGAGGGATGGAGACCCAGTACTTC. The encoded protein is CASSFGLAGGMETQYF.

The DNA for the CDR3 is TGTGCCAGCAGTGACCAACCACAGGGGGCCGTGGGTTCACCCCTCCACTTT. This codes for CASSDQPQGAVGSPLHF. This chain links TRBV6-4 with TRBJ1-6, with 9 bases identical to TRBD1. CDR1 is MRHNA, CDR2 SNTAGT, per germline. V lost 2 bases and J lost 9; bases outside the gene matches: 11. CDR3 length: 17 residues.